The sample holds a few counts of the clone carrying this TCR beta chain. No antigen is known for it. CDR3 length: 13 amino acids. Germline lookup yields CDR1 SGHRS and CDR2 YFSETQ. Deletions cut 2 bases from V and 6 bases from J, with 9 bases between. The investigators reverse transcribed all of the isolated RNA, so they sequenced expressed TCRB transcripts. Profiling relied on immunoSEQ multiplex PCR, and the TCRdb table lists in-frame clones only, not all of them. The repertoire holds 350,000 or so clones, with 15% to 20% as singletons. The source of the sample is a study of beta chain features in type 1 diabetes. Overall study findings and caveats: With patients and controls alike, PCR might favor shorter templates to an equal degree. The naive, central memory and Treg TCRB repertoires looked more alike in patients than they did in healthy donors.

The V and J genes are TRBV5-1 and TRBJ2-1, with D perhaps TRBD2 (5 bases). This clonotype originated in a woman aged 18-29 years in good health. The sample consisted of naive CD4+ T cells from blood. CDR3 sequence reads: CASSFGAGNEQFF. As DNA, the CDR3 is TGCGCCAGCAGCTTCGGTGCGGGCAATGAGCAGTTCTTC.